These 14 T cell receptor beta chains were sequenced from one sample in a study of shared clonotypes between healthy human individuals. This table comes from immunoSEQ multiplex PCR, and its TCRdb copy is limited to in-frame clones, with some not included. In the table there are around 2.5 million clones, roughly 93% of which are singletons. Sequences were obtained from naive CD4+ T cells from PBMCs. Subset here: CD45RA+ positively selected. The receptor set was obtained from a man aged 18 to 35 in good health. Some clones in this sample may be carry-over from other donors' samples.

The chain uses TRBV27 and TRBJ2-7; 8 bases map to TRBD1. V was pared by 4 bases and J by 2 bases, with 7 bases of the junction left unmatched. Germline V gene lookup returns CDR1 MNHEY and CDR2 SMNVEV (reference sequence). This CDR3 has 15 residues. The CDR3 DNA reads as TGTGCCAGCAGTTCCCAGGGGGCAACTCCCTACGAGCAGTACTTC. Translated, it gives CASSSQGATPYEQYF.

In DNA, the CDR3 is TGTGCCAGCTCACCGCTCCTAGGGGGGAGCGGCACCGGGGAGCTGTTTTTT. Amino acid sequence: CASSPLLGGSGTGELFF. V and J are TRBV18 and TRBJ2-2; D may be TRBD1 or TRBD2 (6 bases each). The germline V gene encodes CDR1 KGHSH and CDR2 LQKENI. V dropped 3 bases and J dropped 4 bases, with 18 bases sitting between them. The CDR3 runs 17 residues.

The chain employs TRBV30 and TRBJ1-5, with D unclear. The germline V gene has CDR1 GTSNPN and CDR2 SVGIG (reference sequence). There are 12 residues in the CDR3. V was cut by 2 bases and J by 4 bases, with 6 bases left in between. Here the CDR3 reads CAWSIRNQPQHF. The CDR3 DNA sequence: TGTGCCTGGAGTATTAGGAATCAGCCCCAGCATTTT.

The chain recombines TRBV6-6 with TRBJ1-1; perhaps TRBD1 as D (5 bases). This CDR3 region has 13 residues. Trimming pared 4 bases from V and 4 bases from J, leaving 10 bases between. Germline V gene lookup returns CDR1 MNHNY and CDR2 SVGAGI (reference sequence). The CDR3 protein is CASSFGAPTEAFF. As DNA, the CDR3 is TGTGCCAGCAGTTTTGGGGCCCCCACTGAAGCTTTCTTT.

The V and J genes are TRBV5-1 and TRBJ2-3; D is tentatively TRBD1 or TRBD2 (6 bases each). The germline gives CDR1 SGHRS, CDR2 YFSETQ. V lost 4 bases, J lost 0 bases, and 15 bases lay in between. There are 16 residues in the CDR3. The CDR3 DNA sequence: TGCGCCAGCAGCGCGGGAAGAGACAGGAGCACAGATACGCAGTATTTT. This codes for CASSAGRDRSTDTQYF.

V and J are TRBV13 and TRBJ2-6; D uncertain. V shed 3 bases and J shed 1 base, with 7 bases lying between them. CDR1 PRHDT and CDR2 FYEKMQ come from the germline V gene (reference sequence). The length of the CDR3 is 15 residues. The CDR3 DNA reads as TGTGCCAGCAGCTTTAAGGGTTCTGGGGCCAACGTCCTGACTTTC. This gives the protein CASSFKGSGANVLTF.

V is TRBV5-4 and J is TRBJ1-3; no clear D gene. The germline gives CDR1 SGHNT, CDR2 YYREEE (reference sequence). Trimming cost V 6 bases and J 0 bases, with 13 bases left between them. The CDR3 has 15 amino acids. DNA of the CDR3: TGTGCCAGCACCTCCTCCGGGATCTCTGGAAACACCATATATTTT. This translates into CASTSSGISGNTIYF.

V is TRBV7-3 and J is TRBJ2-2; weak D call: TRBD1 (5 bases). CDR3 length equals 15 residues. Per the germline V gene, CDR1 is SGHTA and CDR2 is FQGTGA. Deletions cut 4 bases from V and 5 bases from J, with 14 bases between. CDR3 bases: TGTGCCAGCAGCTGGGAAGGGGCGAGGACCGGGGAGCTGTTTTTT. Its protein product is CASSWEGARTGELFF.

The gene calls are TRBV2 and TRBJ1-5; 10 bases map to TRBD1. CDR1 and CDR2 from the germline V gene are SNHLY and FYNNEI. The CDR3 has 15 residues. Losses at the gene ends were 6 bases for V and 5 bases for J; bases not matched to a gene: 7. The CDR3 region has the DNA TGTGCCAGCAGCCAGGGGACAGGGGACCATCAGCCCCAGCATTTT. Encoded protein: CASSQGTGDHQPQHF.

To note about this clone: This CDR3 is also generated by other DNA sequences in the sample. The rearrangement uses TRBV7-2 and TRBJ2-5; 8 bases match TRBD2. Per germline, CDR1 SGHTA and CDR2 FQGNSA. The length of the CDR3 is 14 residues. With V trimmed by 5 bases and J by 2 bases, 4 bases remained unmatched. CDR3 loop: CASSPRLAQETQYF. CDR3 nucleotides: TGTGCCAGCAGCCCCAGACTAGCGCAAGAGACCCAGTACTTC.

The table lists this clone with a count of one. The V gene is TRBV2, the J gene TRBJ2-1; 12 nucleotides align to TRBD2. This CDR3 region has 15 residues. Germline values: CDR1 SNHLY, CDR2 FYNNEI. The J segment lost 3 bases and the V segment lost 7 bases, leaving 4 bases of the junction unmatched. In DNA form, the CDR3 reads TGTGCCAGCACCTTACTAGCGGGAGGCTACAATGAGCAGTTCTTC. Its translation is CASTLLAGGYNEQFF.

Only one count was recorded for this clone. The CDR3 bases are TGCGCCAGCAGCCAAGAAGGGACGGTTAACACCGGGGAGCTGTTTTTT. Translation gives CASSQEGTVNTGELFF. The chain has TRBV4-1 and TRBJ2-2; either TRBD1 or TRBD2 may supply D (5 bases each). V lost 0 bases and J 2 bases, leaving 10 bases between the germline ends. In germline, CDR1 is MGHRA, CDR2 YSYEKL. This CDR3 is built from 16 residues.

Worth noting for this clone: The same CDR3 also results from other DNA sequences found in this sample. This chain uses TRBV5-1 with TRBJ2-3; D remains ambiguous. The CDR3 totals 12 residues. Looked up from germline, CDR1 is SGHRS and CDR2 is YFSETQ. Trimming removed 2 bases at V and 2 bases at J, with 3 bases between. CDR3 sequence reads: CASSLPTDTQYF. The CDR3 nucleotides read TGCGCCAGCAGCTTACCCACAGATACGCAGTATTTT.

This sequence joins TRBV6-6 and TRBJ2-1, with D maybe TRBD2 (6 bases). Germline CDR1 MNHNY, CDR2 SVGAGI (reference sequence). V was clipped by 9 bases and J by 0 bases, with 12 bases between them. The CDR3 extends over 14 amino acids. CDR3 sequence: CASHRGNSYNEQFF. The DNA of the CDR3 is TGTGCCAGTCACCGGGGGAACTCCTACAATGAGCAGTTCTTC.